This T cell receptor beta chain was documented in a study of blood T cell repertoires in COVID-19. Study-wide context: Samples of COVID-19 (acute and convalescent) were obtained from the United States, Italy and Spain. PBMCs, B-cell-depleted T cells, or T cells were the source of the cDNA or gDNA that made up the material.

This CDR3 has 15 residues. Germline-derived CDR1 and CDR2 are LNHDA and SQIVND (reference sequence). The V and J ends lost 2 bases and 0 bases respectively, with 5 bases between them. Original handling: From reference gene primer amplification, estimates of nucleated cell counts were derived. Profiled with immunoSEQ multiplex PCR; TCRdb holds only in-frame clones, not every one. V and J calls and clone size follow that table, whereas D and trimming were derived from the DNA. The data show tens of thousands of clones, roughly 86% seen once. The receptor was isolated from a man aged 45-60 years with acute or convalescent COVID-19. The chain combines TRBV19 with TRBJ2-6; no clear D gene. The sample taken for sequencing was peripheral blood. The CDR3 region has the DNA TGTGCCAGTAGTATATCCCGCTCTGGGGCCAACGTCCTGACTTTC. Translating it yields CASSISRSGANVLTF.